This TCR beta chain was recovered during a study of blood T cell repertoires in COVID-19. Study-wide context: PBMCs, B-cell-depleted T cells, or T cells were the source of the cDNA or gDNA that made up the material.

In the authors' workflow: How many nucleated cells were present was estimated from reference gene primer amplification. Clones were sequenced by immunoSEQ multiplex PCR, and TCRdb holds only the in-frame ones, with some missing. The V and J calls and clone size come from that table; D and trimming were worked out from the DNA. The sample includes more than 200,000 clones, 88% of them seen just once. The germline CDR1 and CDR2 sequences are SQVTM and ANQGSEA. Trimming cost V 4 bases and J 7 bases; bases outside gene matches: 2. The CDR3 is made up of 11 amino acids. V usage is TRBV29-1 and J usage is TRBJ1-1; 8 nucleotides agree with TRBD1. The sequence was collected from a man aged 70-80 years with acute or convalescent COVID-19. Sequenced sample: peripheral blood. The CDR3 here is CSVARGHEAFF. The CDR3 DNA sequence: TGCAGCGTTGCCAGGGGGCATGAAGCTTTCTTT.